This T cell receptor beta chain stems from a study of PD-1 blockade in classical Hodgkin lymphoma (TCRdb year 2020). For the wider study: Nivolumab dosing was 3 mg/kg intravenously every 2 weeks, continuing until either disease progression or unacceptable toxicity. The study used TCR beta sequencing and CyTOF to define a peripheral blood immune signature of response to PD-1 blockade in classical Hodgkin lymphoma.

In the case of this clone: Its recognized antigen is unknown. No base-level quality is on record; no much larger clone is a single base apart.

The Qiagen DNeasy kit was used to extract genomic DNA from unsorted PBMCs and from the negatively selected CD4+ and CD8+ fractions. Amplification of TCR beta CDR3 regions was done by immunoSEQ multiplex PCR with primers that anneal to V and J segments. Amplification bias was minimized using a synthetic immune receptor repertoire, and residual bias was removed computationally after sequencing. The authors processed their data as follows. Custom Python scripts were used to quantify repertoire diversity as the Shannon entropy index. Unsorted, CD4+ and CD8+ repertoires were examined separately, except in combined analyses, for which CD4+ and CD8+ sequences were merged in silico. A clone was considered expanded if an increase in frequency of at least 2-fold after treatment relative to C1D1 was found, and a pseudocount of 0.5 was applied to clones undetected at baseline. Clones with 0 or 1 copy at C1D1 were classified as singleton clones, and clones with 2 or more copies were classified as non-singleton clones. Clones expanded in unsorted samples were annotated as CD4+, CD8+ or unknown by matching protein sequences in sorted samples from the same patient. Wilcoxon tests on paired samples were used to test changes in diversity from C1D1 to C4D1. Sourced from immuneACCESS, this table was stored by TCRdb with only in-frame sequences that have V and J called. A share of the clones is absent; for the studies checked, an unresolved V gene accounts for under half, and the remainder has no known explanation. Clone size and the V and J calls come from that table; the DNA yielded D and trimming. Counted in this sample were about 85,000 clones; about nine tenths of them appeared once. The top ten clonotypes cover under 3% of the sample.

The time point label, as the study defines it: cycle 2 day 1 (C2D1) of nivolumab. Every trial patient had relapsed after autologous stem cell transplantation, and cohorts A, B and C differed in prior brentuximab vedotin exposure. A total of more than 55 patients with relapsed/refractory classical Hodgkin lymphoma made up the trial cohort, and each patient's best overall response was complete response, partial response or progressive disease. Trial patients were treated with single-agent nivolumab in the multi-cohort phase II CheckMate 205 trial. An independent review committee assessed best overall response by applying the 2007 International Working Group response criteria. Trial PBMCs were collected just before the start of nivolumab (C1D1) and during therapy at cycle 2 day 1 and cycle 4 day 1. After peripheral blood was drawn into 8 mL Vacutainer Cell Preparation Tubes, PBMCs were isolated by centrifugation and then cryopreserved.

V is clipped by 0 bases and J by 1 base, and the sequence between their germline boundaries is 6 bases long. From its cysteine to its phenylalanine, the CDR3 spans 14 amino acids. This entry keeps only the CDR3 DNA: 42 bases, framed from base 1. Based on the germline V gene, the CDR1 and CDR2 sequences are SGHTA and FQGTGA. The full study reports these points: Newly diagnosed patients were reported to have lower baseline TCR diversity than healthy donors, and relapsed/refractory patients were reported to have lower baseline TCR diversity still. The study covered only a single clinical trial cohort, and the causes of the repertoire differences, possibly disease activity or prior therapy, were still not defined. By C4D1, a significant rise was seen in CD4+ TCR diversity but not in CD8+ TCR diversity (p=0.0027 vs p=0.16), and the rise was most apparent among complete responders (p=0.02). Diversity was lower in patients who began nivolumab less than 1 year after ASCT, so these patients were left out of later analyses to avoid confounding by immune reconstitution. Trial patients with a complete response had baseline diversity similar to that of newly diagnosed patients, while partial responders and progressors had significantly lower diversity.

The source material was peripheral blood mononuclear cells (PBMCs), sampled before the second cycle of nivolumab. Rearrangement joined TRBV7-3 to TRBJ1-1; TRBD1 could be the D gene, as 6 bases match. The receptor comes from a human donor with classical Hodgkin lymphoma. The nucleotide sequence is TGTGCCAGCAGCTTAACAGGGGGGAACACTGAAGCTTTCTTT. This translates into CASSLTGGNTEAFF.